This T cell receptor beta chain comes out of a study of blood T cell repertoires in COVID-19. In the study overall: From the United States, Italy and Spain came samples of acute and convalescent COVID-19. T cells, B-cell-depleted T cells, or PBMCs supplied cDNA or gDNA.

Original handling: By means of reference gene primer amplification, nucleated cell counts were estimated. The data were produced by immunoSEQ multiplex PCR, yet TCRdb's version contains in-frame clones alone and is incomplete. For V, J and clone size, that table is used; D and trimming come from the DNA. The repertoire holds about 62,000 clones, around 90% seen once, with approximately 0.99% in the top ten. Trimming shortened V by 2 bases and J by 0 bases, and 12 bases separated the two germline ends. This CDR3 spans 16 amino acids. Germline loops: CDR1 SGHNT, CDR2 YENEEA. This clone occurred once. The chain carries TRBV11-3 and TRBJ2-3, with D tentatively TRBD2 (6 bases). Specimen: peripheral blood. The sequence was obtained from a man between 65 and 85 years old with acute or convalescent COVID-19. The DNA of the CDR3 is TGTGCCAGCAGCTTAAGAGGGGCGGGGAGCACAGATACGCAGTATTTT. Residues: CASSLRGAGSTDTQYF.